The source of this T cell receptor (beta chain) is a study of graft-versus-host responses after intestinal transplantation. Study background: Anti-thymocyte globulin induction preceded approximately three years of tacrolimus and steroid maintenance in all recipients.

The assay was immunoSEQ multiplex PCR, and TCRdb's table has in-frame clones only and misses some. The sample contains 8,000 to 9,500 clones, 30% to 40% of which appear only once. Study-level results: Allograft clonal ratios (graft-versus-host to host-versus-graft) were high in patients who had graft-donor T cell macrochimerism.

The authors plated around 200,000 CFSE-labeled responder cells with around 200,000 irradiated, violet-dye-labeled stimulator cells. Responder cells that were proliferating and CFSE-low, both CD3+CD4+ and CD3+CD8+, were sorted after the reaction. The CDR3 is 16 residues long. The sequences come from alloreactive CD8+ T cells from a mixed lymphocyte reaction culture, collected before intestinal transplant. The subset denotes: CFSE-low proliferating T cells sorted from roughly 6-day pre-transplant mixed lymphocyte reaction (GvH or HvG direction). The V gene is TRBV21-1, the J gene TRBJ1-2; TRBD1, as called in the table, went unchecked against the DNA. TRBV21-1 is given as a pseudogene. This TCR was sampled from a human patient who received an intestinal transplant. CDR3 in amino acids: CATRRIRDRVVCGYTF. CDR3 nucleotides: TGTGCCACCAGACGTATTCGGGACAGGGTGGTCTGTGGCTACACCTTC.